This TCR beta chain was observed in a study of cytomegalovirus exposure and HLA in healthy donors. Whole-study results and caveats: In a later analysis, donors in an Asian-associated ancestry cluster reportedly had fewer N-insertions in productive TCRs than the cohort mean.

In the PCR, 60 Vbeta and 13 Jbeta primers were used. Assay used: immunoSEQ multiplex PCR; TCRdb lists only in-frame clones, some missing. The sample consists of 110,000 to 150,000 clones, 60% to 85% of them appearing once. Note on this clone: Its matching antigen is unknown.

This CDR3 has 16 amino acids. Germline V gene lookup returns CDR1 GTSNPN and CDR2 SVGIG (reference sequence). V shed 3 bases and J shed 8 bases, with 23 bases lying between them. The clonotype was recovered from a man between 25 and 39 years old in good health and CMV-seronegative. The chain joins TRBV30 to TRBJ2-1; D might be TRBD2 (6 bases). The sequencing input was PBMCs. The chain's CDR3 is CAWSDIPGLEGHEQFF. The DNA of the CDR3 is TGTGCCTGGAGCGATATCCCGGGACTCGAGGGACATGAGCAGTTCTTC.